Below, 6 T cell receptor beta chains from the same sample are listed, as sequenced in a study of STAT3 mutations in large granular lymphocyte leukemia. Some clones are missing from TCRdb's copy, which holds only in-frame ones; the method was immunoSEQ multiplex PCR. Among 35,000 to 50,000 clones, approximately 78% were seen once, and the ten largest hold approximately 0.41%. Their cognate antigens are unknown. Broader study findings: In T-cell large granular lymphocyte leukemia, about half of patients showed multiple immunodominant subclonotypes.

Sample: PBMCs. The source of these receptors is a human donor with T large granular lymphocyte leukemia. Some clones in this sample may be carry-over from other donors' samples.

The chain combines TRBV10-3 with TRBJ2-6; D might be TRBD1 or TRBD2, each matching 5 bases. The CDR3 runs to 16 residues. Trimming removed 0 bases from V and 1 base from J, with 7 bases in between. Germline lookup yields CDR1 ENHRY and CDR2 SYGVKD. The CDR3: CAISESGGSGANVLTF. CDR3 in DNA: TGTGCCATCAGTGAGTCTGGGGGTTCTGGGGCCAACGTCCTGACTTTC.

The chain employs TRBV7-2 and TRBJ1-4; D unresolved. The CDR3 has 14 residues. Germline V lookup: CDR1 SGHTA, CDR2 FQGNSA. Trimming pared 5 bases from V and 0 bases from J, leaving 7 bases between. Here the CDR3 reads CASSRTATNEKLFF. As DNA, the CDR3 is TGTGCCAGCAGCCGGACTGCAACTAATGAAAAACTGTTTTTT.

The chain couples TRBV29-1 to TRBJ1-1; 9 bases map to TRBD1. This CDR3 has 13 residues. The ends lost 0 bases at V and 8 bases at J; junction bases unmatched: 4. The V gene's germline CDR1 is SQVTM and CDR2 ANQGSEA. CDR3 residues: CSVEDFGTGEAFF. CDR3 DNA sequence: TGCAGCGTTGAAGATTTTGGGACAGGGGAAGCTTTCTTT.

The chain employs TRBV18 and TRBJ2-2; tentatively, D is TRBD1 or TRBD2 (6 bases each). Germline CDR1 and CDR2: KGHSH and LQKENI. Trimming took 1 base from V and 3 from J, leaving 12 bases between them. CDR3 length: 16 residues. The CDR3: CASSPRYREDTGELFF. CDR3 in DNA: TGTGCCAGCTCACCACGGTACAGGGAGGACACCGGGGAGCTGTTTTTT.

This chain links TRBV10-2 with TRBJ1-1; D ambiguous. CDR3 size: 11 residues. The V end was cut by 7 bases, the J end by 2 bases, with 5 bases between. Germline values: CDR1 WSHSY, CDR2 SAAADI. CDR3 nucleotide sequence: TGCGCCAGCACCAAAAACACTGAAGCTTTCTTT. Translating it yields CASTKNTEAFF.

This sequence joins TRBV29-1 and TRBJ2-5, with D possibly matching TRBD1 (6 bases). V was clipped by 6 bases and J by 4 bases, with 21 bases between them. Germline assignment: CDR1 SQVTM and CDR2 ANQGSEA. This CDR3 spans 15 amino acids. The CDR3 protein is CSVGLAGEIGETQYF. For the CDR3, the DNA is TGCAGCGTAGGGCTTGCAGGGGAAATTGGAGAGACCCAGTACTTC.